These T cell receptor beta chains were read from a single sample in a study of control samples from healthy donors and cancer patients. Some clones are missing from TCRdb's copy, which holds only in-frame ones; the method was immunoSEQ multiplex PCR. Of approximately 150,000 clones in the sample, roughly 88% are singletons; the top ten hold less than 2%. Sequencing was performed on blood. All receptors derive from a man younger than 35 in good health. The CDR3 runs from the conserved cysteine through the conserved F or W.

v_call,j_call,cdr3_aa
TRBV6-4,TRBJ2-1,CASSDTSGGANEQFF
TRBV7-2,TRBJ1-3,CASSPSPGLNTIYF
TRBV7-9,TRBJ1-4,CASSLDPPTNEKLFF
TRBV6-5,TRBJ2-2,CASSYSRTATGELFF
TRBV27,TRBJ1-1,CASFSRDRATEAFF
TRBV19,TRBJ1-5,CASSSQTGPQHF
TRBV5-4,TRBJ2-3,CASSTAISGVRDTQYF
TRBV24-1,TRBJ2-1,CATSDTGGGYNEQFF
TRBV5-1,TRBJ2-3,CASSLGGRPSTDTQYF
TRBV5-1,TRBJ2-5,CASSFIAGQQETQYF
TRBV4-2,TRBJ1-5,CASSQRRGAAQPQHF
TRBV30,TRBJ2-7,CAWSTNRVGEQYF
TRBV7-9,TRBJ2-2,CASGLAGANTGELFF
TRBV6-6,TRBJ2-1,CASRLQGYEQFF